This section outlines one T cell receptor (beta chain) sequence together with its context. Its antigen is as yet unknown. The entry originates in a study of cytomegalovirus exposure and HLA in healthy donors. Regarding the study as a whole: Analysis was carried out at a later point, and it linked a missense DCLRE1C variant to TCR beta V- and J-gene trimming.

This CDR3 has 17 residues. Germline loops: CDR1 SGDLS, CDR2 YYNGEE. The trim removed 3 bases at V and 2 bases at J, leaving 9 bases unmatched. The PCR employed 60 Vbeta primers together with 13 Jbeta primers. The assay was immunoSEQ multiplex PCR, and TCRdb's table has in-frame clones only and misses some. The sample contains some 200,000 clones, more than 85% of which appear only once. The clonotype comes from a woman aged 18-29 years in good health and CMV-seronegative. V and J are TRBV9 and TRBJ2-3; 10 bases fit TRBD2. Input material: PBMCs. CDR3 DNA: TGTGCCAGCAGCGACGGCCTAGCGGGGGAGATCACAGATACGCAGTATTTT. Its translation is CASSDGLAGEITDTQYF.